This TCR beta chain was found in a study of beta chain features in type 1 diabetes. Study summary: The number of sorted cells examined across all samples was 107,917,701. Study-level findings and limits: The cDNA sequencing approach could over-represent high-TCR-expressing cells. The study found fewer insertions and more deletions at VDJ junctions in type 1 diabetes patients. Patients with Type 1 diabetes showed moderately but significantly shorter TCRB CDR3s in all four CD4+ subsets.

As regards this clone: The antigen is unknown.

CD4+ naive, central memory, regulatory and stem cell-like memory cells were sorted via CD45RO/CCR7/CD25/CD127/CD95/CD27. The CDR3 runs to 12 residues. Germline V gene data show CDR1 as SGHVS and CDR2 as FNYEAQ. V lost 5 bases to trimming and J lost 7 bases, with 8 bases between them. Sequenced material consisted of expressed TCRB transcripts (all of the isolated RNA was reverse transcribed). Generated by immunoSEQ multiplex PCR, the TCRdb table keeps only in-frame clones and is missing some. The sample consists of around 160,000 clones, roughly 60% of them appearing once. Sequenced material: naive CD4+ T cells from blood. The chain recombines TRBV7-6 with TRBJ1-4, with no clear D. This clonotype originated in a man aged 25 to 45 with type 1 diabetes. CDR3 nucleotide sequence: TGTGCCAGCAGCCCTCGGCGTGAAAAACTGTTTTTT. Translating gives CASSPRREKLFF.